This TCR beta chain was sequenced for a study of cytomegalovirus exposure and HLA in healthy donors. Findings and caveats of the study: The study listed around 150 cytomegalovirus-associated TCR beta chains.

CDR3 size: 15 residues. The V gene lost 3 bases and the J gene lost 4 bases, with 15 bases spanning the gap. Germline CDR1 and CDR2: MNHNS and SASEGT. Worth noting for this clone: Antigen unknown.

Amplification used 60 Vbeta primers and 13 Jbeta primers. Produced via immunoSEQ multiplex PCR; TCRdb's table is partial and in-frame only. The table has some 33,000 clones, roughly 60% seen once; the top ten hold 20% to 25%. Sample: PBMCs. This TCR came from a man aged 45-65 years in good health and CMV-seropositive. The rearrangement uses TRBV6-1 and TRBJ1-1, with D possibly TRBD1 on 5 matching bases. In nucleotides, the CDR3 is TGTGCCAGCAGTGACCTTAGGGGATGGACCACTGAAGCTTTCTTT. This gives the protein CASSDLRGWTTEAFF.